Listed below are T cell receptor beta chains from one sample, sequenced in a study of Ad26.COV2.S vaccination and SARS-CoV-2 variants. The repertoire was sequenced with immunoSEQ multiplex PCR; TCRdb's copy has only in-frame clones and lacks some. The profile shows roughly 350,000 clones, less than 90% of them singletons. The starting material was peripheral blood, obtained in a trial of Ad26.COV2.S vaccine versus placebo. Receptors were obtained from a person aged 18 to 65 who received the Ad26.COV2.S COVID-19 vaccine or a placebo. The CDR3 runs from the conserved cysteine through the conserved F or W. D genes are given only for firm matches. Clone size, where shown, is once, few, many, or a class for clones that have expanded.

>TRBJ2-7|.|.|TRBV4-3
CASSHPRGEQYF
TGCGCCAGCAGCCACCCTCGGGGCGAGCAGTACTTC
>TRBJ1-1|.|many|TRBV11-3
CASSLAGNTEAFF
TGTGCCAGCAGCTTAGCGGGGAACACTGAAGCTTTCTTT
>TRBJ1-5|.|.|TRBV29-1
CSVGGGGNQPQHF
TGCAGCGTTGGGGGGGGCGGGAATCAGCCCCAGCATTTT
>TRBJ1-4|.|.|TRBV18
CATTRGTNEKLFF
TGTGCCACTACCCGCGGAACTAATGAAAAACTGTTTTTT
>TRBJ1-1|.|.|TRBV2
CASSVSVNTEAFF
TGTGCCAGCAGTGTTTCAGTGAACACTGAAGCTTTCTTT
>TRBJ1-2|.|.|TRBV5-4
CASKKENYGYTF
TGTGCCAGTAAAAAGGAAAACTATGGCTACACCTTC
>TRBJ2-3|.|.|TRBV7-2
CASSGGLTDTQYF
TGTGCCAGCAGCGGGGGGCTCACAGATACGCAGTATTTT
>TRBJ2-7|.|few|TRBV4-2
CASSPRISYEQYF
TGTGCCAGCAGCCCCAGGATCTCCTACGAGCAGTACTTC
>TRBJ2-1|TRBD1|.|TRBV28
CASKNRGWNEQFF
TGTGCCAGCAAGAACAGGGGTTGGAATGAGCAGTTCTTC
>TRBJ2-5|.|.|TRBV28
CASSPEQAVGETQYF
TGTGCCAGCAGCCCTGAGCAAGCGGTGGGGGAGACCCAGTACTTC
>TRBJ1-1|TRBD1|.|TRBV7-8
CASSLARGLGYTEAFF
TGTGCCAGCAGCTTAGCCAGGGGGCTCGGGTACACTGAAGCTTTCTTT
>TRBJ1-6|TRBD1|.|TRBV5-6
CASSLVAGQGGSPLHF
TGTGCCAGCAGCTTGGTGGCCGGACAGGGCGGCTCACCCCTCCACTTT
>TRBJ2-7|.|once|TRBV12-2
CASRPGTGGPFYEQYF
TGTGCAAGTCGCCCCGGGACAGGGGGCCCTTTCTACGAGCAGTACTTC
>TRBJ1-2|TRBD1|few|TRBV3-1/TRBV3-2
CASRSGTGDPNYGYTF
TGTGCCAGCAGATCGGGGACAGGGGACCCAAACTATGGCTACACCTTC
>TRBJ2-7|.|few|TRBV20-1
CSAALAYEQYF
TGCAGTGCGGCACTAGCTTACGAGCAGTACTTC
>TRBJ2-3|TRBD2|.|TRBV7-6
CASSLRTSGGAGDTQYF
TGTGCCAGCAGCCTGAGGACTAGCGGGGGGGCAGGGGATACGCAGTATTTT
>TRBJ2-5|.|.|TRBV7-8
CASRPDGETQYF
TGTGCCAGCAGACCCGACGGCGAGACCCAGTACTTC
>TRBJ2-5|.|.|TRBV7-2
CASSLDLETQYF
TGTGCCAGCAGCTTAGATCTAGAGACCCAGTACTTC
>TRBJ1-5|.|.|TRBV5-1
CARSGADLYSNQPQHF
TGCGCCAGGTCGGGGGCAGACCTATATAGCAATCAGCCCCAGCATTTT
>TRBJ1-5|TRBD1|.|TRBV7-2
CASSLRRGDQPQHF
TGTGCCAGCAGCTTACGCAGGGGGGATCAGCCCCAGCATTTT
>TRBJ2-7|.|.|TRBV11-2
CASSLGLYGEQYF
TGTGCCAGCAGCTTAGGGCTCTACGGCGAGCAGTACTTC
>TRBJ2-7|TRBD1|.|TRBV5-5
CASSLRTGKRDEQYF
TGTGCCAGCAGCTTACGGACAGGAAAACGGGACGAGCAGTACTTC
>TRBJ2-2|TRBD1|.|TRBV6-6
CASSSWTGEAGELFF
TGTGCCAGCAGTTCTTGGACAGGGGAGGCCGGGGAGCTGTTTTTT
>TRBJ2-1|.|few|TRBV5-1
CASSLNSNNEQFF
TGCGCCAGCAGCCTAAATTCCAACAATGAGCAGTTCTTC
>TRBJ2-5|.|.|TRBV19
CASTLEETQYF
TGTGCCAGTACCTTGGAAGAGACCCAGTACTTC
>TRBJ1-5|TRBD1|.|TRBV4-1
CASSPDRELVQPQHF
TGCGCCAGCAGCCCAGACAGGGAGCTGGTTCAGCCCCAGCATTTT
>TRBJ1-1|.|.|TRBV19
CASRSNTEAFF
TGTGCCAGTAGATCAAACACTGAAGCTTTCTTT
>TRBJ1-6|.|.|TRBV2
CASSGGGMSNSPLHF
TGTGCCAGCAGCGGGGGGGGGATGAGCAATTCACCCCTCCACTTT
>TRBJ1-1|.|.|TRBV28
CASSRTANTEAFF
TGTGCCAGCAGCAGGACAGCGAACACTGAAGCTTTCTTT
>TRBJ1-3|.|.|TRBV4-3
CASSQDQTLSGNTIYF
TGCGCCAGCAGCCAAGATCAGACACTCTCGGGAAACACCATATATTTT
>TRBJ2-2|.|.|TRBV9
CASSVGEGELFF
TGTGCCAGCAGCGTAGGTGAAGGGGAGCTGTTTTTT
>TRBJ2-5|TRBD1|.|TRBV7-9
CASSTDREETQYF
TGTGCCAGCAGTACAGACAGGGAAGAGACCCAGTACTTC
>TRBJ2-7|.|once|TRBV30
CAWSVGVLAYEQYF
TGTGCCTGGAGTGTTGGGGTCCTTGCCTACGAGCAGTACTTC
>TRBJ1-2|.|.|TRBV6-5
CASTLDRNYGYTF
TGTGCCAGCACCCTAGACAGAAACTATGGCTACACCTTC
>TRBJ1-2|.|.|TRBV25-1
CATESGVGYTF
TGTGCCACCGAGTCAGGGGTTGGCTACACCTTC
>TRBJ2-5|TRBD1|.|TRBV4-1
CASSHRTGGQETQYF
TGCGCCAGCAGCCACCGGACAGGGGGTCAAGAGACCCAGTACTTC
>TRBJ2-3|.|once|TRBV9
CASSTMSTDTQYF
TGTGCCAGCAGCACTATGAGCACAGATACGCAGTATTTT
>TRBJ2-2|TRBD2|.|TRBV2
CASSEPGDSGSSLDTGELFF
TGTGCCAGCAGTGAGCCCGGGGATAGCGGGAGTTCTCTAGACACCGGGGAGCTGTTTTTT
>TRBJ2-5|TRBD2|.|TRBV10-3
CAISASGGSETQYF
TGTGCCATCAGTGCTAGCGGGGGGTCGGAGACCCAGTACTTC
>TRBJ1-4|.|.|TRBV19
CASSSYREGAEKLFF
TGTGCCAGTAGTTCGTACAGGGAAGGGGCTGAAAAACTGTTTTTT
>TRBJ2-7|TRBD1|.|TRBV4-3
CASSQVLPGDRAYEQYF
TGCGCCAGCAGCCAAGTCCTTCCCGGGGACAGAGCCTACGAGCAGTACTTC
>TRBJ2-3|TRBD2|.|TRBV7-2
CASSSRTSGGRYSLDTQYF
TGTGCCAGCAGCTCAAGGACTAGCGGGGGTCGCTACTCGCTGGATACGCAGTATTTT
>TRBJ2-7|.|.|TRBV28
CASSRGDYEQYF
TGTGCCAGCAGCAGAGGGGACTACGAGCAGTACTTC
>TRBJ1-2|.|.|TRBV4-1
CASKSTAEGGGYGYTF
TGCGCCAGCAAATCAACAGCCGAGGGCGGTGGCTATGGCTACACCTTC
>TRBJ1-1|.|.|TRBV11-3
CASSPGKPPRTTEAFF
TGTGCCAGCAGTCCGGGCAAACCCCCCCGGACCACTGAAGCTTTCTTT
>TRBJ1-3|.|.|TRBV10-3
CAISERTANSGNTIYF
TGTGCCATCAGTGAGAGGACTGCGAACTCTGGAAACACCATATATTTT
>TRBJ2-7|.|.|TRBV6-4
CASSERIYEQYF
TGTGCCAGCAGTGAACGAATCTACGAGCAGTACTTC
>TRBJ2-6|.|.|TRBV27
CASSLSALGANVLTF
TGTGCCAGCAGTTTATCTGCCCTTGGGGCCAACGTCCTGACTTTC